Listed below are T cell receptor beta chains from one sample, sequenced in a study of cytomegalovirus exposure and HLA in healthy donors. TCRdb's copy holds only in-frame clones and misses some; the assay was immunoSEQ multiplex PCR. This table has 95,000 to 110,000 clones, approximately 80% appearing once. Material for sequencing was PBMCs. The receptor source for this set is a middle-aged woman in good health and CMV-seronegative. Both conserved end residues are part of each CDR3. The D gene is left open where the match is weak. Clone size is not always given. Where it is, it says once, few, many or a class for expanded clones.

TRBJ2-1 NA NA TRBV18 TGTGCCAGCTCACCCGGGTCAAGAGCTAGCAATGAGCAGTTCTTC CASSPGSRASNEQFF
TRBJ1-2 NA NA TRBV27 TGTGCCAGCAGTTTGACAAACCGAGCTAACTATGGCTACACCTTC CASSLTNRANYGYTF
TRBJ2-4 few NA TRBV7-2 TGTGCCAGCAGCTCCCACTGGGGGGGCGAGGACATTCAGTACTTC CASSSHWGGEDIQYF
TRBJ1-1 once NA TRBV19 TGTGCCAGTAGTATTGGGGGAGGGAACACTGAAGCTTTCTTT CASSIGGGNTEAFF
TRBJ1-5 NA TRBD1 TRBV11-3 TGTGCCAGCAGCTTAGTAGCGACAGGGCTACGGCAGCCCCAGCATTTT CASSLVATGLRQPQHF
TRBJ2-2 NA NA TRBV30 TGTGCCTGGAGATCGGGTAACACCGGGGAGCTGTTTTTT CAWRSGNTGELFF
TRBJ2-7 NA TRBD1 TRBV28 TGTGCCAGCAGCGTCGGGACAGGTGGCTACGAGCAGTACTTC CASSVGTGGYEQYF
TRBJ2-3 NA NA TRBV11-2 TGTGCCAGCAGCTTAGACTTCACAGATACGCAGTATTTT CASSLDFTDTQYF
TRBJ1-1 NA NA TRBV7-9 TGTGCCAGCAGCTTAGGTGAGCGGACTGAAGCTTTCTTT CASSLGERTEAFF
TRBJ1-1 NA TRBD1 TRBV6-5 TGTGCCAGCAGCCTCGACAGGGGGGCCACTGAAGCTTTCTTT CASSLDRGATEAFF
TRBJ2-3 NA TRBD2 TRBV19 TGTGCCAGTAGTGGGGCTAGCGGGAGTGCAGATACGCAGTATTTT CASSGASGSADTQYF